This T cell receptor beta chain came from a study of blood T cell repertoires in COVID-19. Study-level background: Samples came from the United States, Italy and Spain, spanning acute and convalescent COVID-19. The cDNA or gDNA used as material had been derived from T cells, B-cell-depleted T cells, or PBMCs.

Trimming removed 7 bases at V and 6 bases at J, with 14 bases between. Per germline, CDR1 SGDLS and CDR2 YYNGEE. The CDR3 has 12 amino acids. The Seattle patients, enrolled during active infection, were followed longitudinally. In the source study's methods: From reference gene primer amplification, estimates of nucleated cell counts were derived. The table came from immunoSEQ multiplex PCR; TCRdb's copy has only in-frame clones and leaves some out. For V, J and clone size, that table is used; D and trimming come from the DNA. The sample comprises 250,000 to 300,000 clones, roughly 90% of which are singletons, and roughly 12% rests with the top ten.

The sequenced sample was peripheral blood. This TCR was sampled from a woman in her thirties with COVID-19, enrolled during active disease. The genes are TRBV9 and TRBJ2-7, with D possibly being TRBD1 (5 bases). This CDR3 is CASQGIRSEQYF. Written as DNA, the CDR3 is TGTGCCAGCCAGGGAATTAGGAGCGAGCAGTACTTC.